Following are 16 T cell receptor beta chains from one sample sequenced in a study of T-cell memory formation after mild COVID-19. In TCRdb, the 5' RACE reads were re-called with MiXCR into one record per CDR3 protein. Of about 540,000 distinct CDR3 sequences in the sample, about a fifth were seen once. Sequencing was done on a sample of PBMCs or a T cell subset sorted from them (not recorded which). The receptors here all came from an adult woman who had mild COVID-19 (a few samples of this study predate the infection). Cell type and time point are not known.

This clonotype was detected a few times. V is TRBV7-9 and J is TRBJ2-7; the match to TRBD1 covers 7 bases. V trimming: 0 bases; J trimming: 3 bases; junction bases outside the gene matches: 5. Germline V gene lookup returns CDR1 SEHNR and CDR2 FQNEAQ (reference sequence). The CDR3 contains 15 residues. The CDR3 loop is CASSLAGQRIYEQYF. CDR3 sequence (DNA): TGTGCCAGCAGCTTAGCGGGACAGCGCATCTACGAGCAGTACTTC.

The chain has TRBV29-1 and TRBJ2-2; 8 bases are shared with TRBD2. J lost 1 base, V lost 7 bases, and 5 bases had no gene match. This CDR3 has 14 amino acids. CDR1 is SQVTM, CDR2 ANQGSEA, per germline. CDR3 amino acids: CSAGGDRNTGELFF. The CDR3 nucleotides read TGCAGCGCGGGAGGGGACCGGAACACCGGGGAGCTGTTTTTT.

The rearrangement joins TRBV7-2 to TRBJ1-1; 8 bases match TRBD1. The CDR3 sequence is 14 residues long. V shed 3 bases and J 3 bases; nucleotides not matched to a gene: 3. Germline loops: CDR1 SGHTA, CDR2 FQGNSA. CDR3 sequence reads: CASSLQTGDTEAFF. The CDR3 region has the DNA TGTGCCAGCAGCTTGCAGACAGGGGACACTGAAGCTTTCTTT. The entire variable domain, with the rest obtained from reference TRBV7-2 and TRBJ1-1, is as follows: GAGVSQSPSNKVTEKGKDVELRCDPISGHTALYWYRQSLGQGLEFLIYFQGNSAPDKSGLPSDRFSAERTGGSVSTLTIQRTQQEDSAVYLCASSLQTGDTEAFFGQGTRLTVV.

This clonotype was seen a few times. V usage is TRBV2 and J usage is TRBJ2-7; unclear D gene. Trimming removed 4 bases from V and 5 bases from J, with 15 bases in between. The CDR3 has 14 amino acids. Germline lookup yields CDR1 SNHLY and CDR2 FYNNEI. CDR3 in DNA: TGTGCCAGCAGTGTAAGCTATCTCAGCCACGAGCAGTACTTC. Translated: CASSVSYLSHEQYF.

This clonotype was counted a few times. The chain is built from TRBV12-3 or TRBV12-4 and TRBJ2-1; no clear D. This CDR3 is 16 amino acids long. V lost 2 bases to trimming and J lost 6 bases, with 17 bases between them. CDR3 sequence reads: CASSLRVADPSNEQFF. The CDR3 bases are TGTGCCAGCAGTTTAAGGGTAGCAGATCCCTCCAATGAGCAGTTCTTC.

This clonotype was observed many times. The chain couples TRBV12-3 or TRBV12-4 to TRBJ2-5; no firm D call. V gave up 4 bases and J gave up 4 bases, with 10 bases separating them. The CDR3 sequence is 13 residues long. The CDR3 region is CASSSIGPETQYF. Written as DNA, the CDR3 is TGTGCCAGCAGTTCAATAGGCCCAGAGACCCAGTACTTC.

This clonotype was seen a few times. The CDR3 bases are TGTGCCAGCAGTTTATTTGGGGGAGTGGCAGATACGCAGTATTTT. Protein: CASSLFGGVADTQYF. V is TRBV28 and J is TRBJ2-3; TRBD1 or TRBD2 may be the D gene (5 bases each). CDR1 is MDHEN and CDR2 is SYDVKM in the germline V gene. This CDR3 comprises 15 residues. V lost 1 base, J lost 4 bases, and 12 bases lay in between.

This chain links TRBV7-8 with TRBJ2-7, with 9 bases that match TRBD1. The germline V gene encodes CDR1 SGHVS and CDR2 FQNEAQ. Trimming took 5 bases from V and 3 from J; bases not matched to a gene: 8. There are 15 residues in the CDR3. The chain's CDR3 is CASSLSTGGIYEQYF. The CDR3 DNA sequence: TGTGCCAGCAGCCTCTCGACAGGGGGAATCTACGAGCAGTACTTC.

This clonotype was picked up a small number of times. The chain is built from TRBV7-2 and TRBJ2-3, with 12 bases aligning to TRBD2. CDR1 is SGHTA and CDR2 is FQGNSA in the germline V gene. This CDR3 is 19 amino acids long. J gave up 2 bases and V 2 bases, and 11 bases lay outside the gene matches. The DNA of the CDR3 is TGTGCCAGCAGCTTAACCCCCTCCGGACTAGCGGGGCTCACAGATACGCAGTATTTT. Its protein is CASSLTPSGLAGLTDTQYF.

The chain is built from TRBV2 and TRBJ2-2; the D gene is possibly TRBD1 (5 bases). CDR1 is SNHLY, CDR2 FYNNEI, per germline. The CDR3 consists of 14 residues. V was trimmed by 2 bases and J by 6 bases, leaving 10 bases between them. The CDR3 reads CASSEQGGAGELFF. The DNA for the CDR3 is TGTGCCAGCAGTGAACAGGGTGGAGCCGGGGAGCTGTTTTTT.

The chain links TRBV4-1 to TRBJ1-1; D is possibly TRBD1 (6 bases). Trimming pared 4 bases from V and 1 base from J, leaving 10 bases between. The germline CDR1 and CDR2 sequences are MGHRA and YSYEKL. The CDR3 spans 14 residues. The CDR3 reads CASSPGGPNTEAFF. In DNA, the CDR3 is TGCGCCAGCAGCCCCGGGGGGCCGAACACTGAAGCTTTCTTT.

This clonotype showed up just a few times. The genes are TRBV7-8 and TRBJ1-5, with no clear D. This CDR3 is 15 amino acids long. The V gene lost 1 base and the J gene lost 1 base, with 8 bases spanning the gap. CDR1 SGHVS and CDR2 FQNEAQ come from the germline V gene. CDR3 sequence reads: CASSLGRVSNQPQHF. In nucleotides, the CDR3 is TGTGCCAGCAGCTTAGGACGTGTGAGCAATCAGCCCCAGCATTTT.

This clonotype was found a few times. The chain has TRBV7-3 and TRBJ1-1; TRBD1 matches at 9 bases. The CDR3 runs to 14 residues. Germline CDR1 reads SGHTA; CDR2 reads FQGTGA. Losses at the gene ends were 4 bases for V and 3 bases for J; bases not matched to a gene: 3. The DNA of the CDR3 is TGTGCCAGCAGCTCGGGACAGGGTGACACTGAAGCTTTCTTT. It is translated as CASSSGQGDTEAFF.

This clonotype was detected once. The chain joins TRBV20-1 to TRBJ1-4; 9 positions match TRBD1. Germline values: CDR1 DFQATT, CDR2 SNEGSKA (reference sequence). V shed 2 bases, J shed 5 bases, and the junction held 6 bases outside the gene matches. This CDR3 has 15 amino acids. CDR3 nucleotides: TGCAGTGCTAGAATGCCCGGGACAGGGAATGAAAAACTGTTTTTT. This encodes CSARMPGTGNEKLFF.

The genes are TRBV12-3 or TRBV12-4 and TRBJ2-7, with TRBD1 identical over 10 bases. This CDR3 region has 16 residues. J lost 1 base, V lost 6 bases, and 9 bases had no gene match. CDR3 sequence reads: CASRGGGQGKSYEQYF. For the CDR3, the DNA is TGTGCCAGCAGGGGAGGGGGACAGGGGAAGTCCTACGAGCAGTACTTC.

Concerning this clonotype: A much larger clone differs from this one at a single base, so this may be a read error. The CDR3 ends on some other residue instead of the conserved phenylalanine or tryptophan, so this is likely a read error. For the CDR3, the DNA is TGTGCCAGCAGCCAAGATGGAAAAGCGGGAGACAATGAGCAGTTCTTA. It codes for CASSQDGKAGDNEQFL. The chain has TRBV3-1 and TRBJ2-1, with 8 bases fitting TRBD2. This CDR3 has 16 amino acids. Germline CDR1 reads LGHDT; CDR2 reads YNNKEL (reference sequence). V lost 0 bases to trimming and J lost 5 bases; unmatched junction nucleotides: 6.